This is a list of T cell receptor beta chains from one sample in a study of T cells in Graves' hyperthyroidism and ophthalmopathy. MiXCR, run by TCRdb on the multiplex PCR reads, gives a single entry per CDR3 protein. The sample carries around 300,000 distinct CDR3 sequences, roughly 22% recorded once. Sample: blood. Receptors originate from a young man with Graves' ophthalmopathy. Each CDR3 is given with its conserved first and last residue. The order of the fields is CDR3 length, V gene, D gene, J gene, clone size, CDR3 protein, CDR3 DNA. D genes are given only for firm matches. The listing skips clone size in some rows; elsewhere it reads once, few, many or a size class.

12	TRBV12-3/TRBV12-4	-	TRBJ2-7	many	CASRSTGYEQYF	TGTGCCAGCAGATCCACTGGCTACGAGCAGTACTTC
15	TRBV19	-	TRBJ2-7	-	CASSTYAESAYEQYF	TGTGCCAGTAGTACCTACGCGGAATCTGCCTACGAGCAGTACTTC
16	TRBV27	TRBD1	TRBJ2-1	once	CASSLSSGQGKHEQFF	TGTGCCAGCAGTTTATCGTCGGGACAGGGAAAGCACGAGCAGTTCTTC
16	TRBV18	TRBD2	TRBJ2-4	-	CASSPGLAGEKNIQYF	TGTGCCAGCTCACCGGGACTAGCGGGAGAGAAAAACATTCAGTACTTC
15	TRBV2	TRBD1	TRBJ2-2	many	CASRGQGANTGELFF	TGTGCCAGCAGGGGACAGGGGGCGAACACCGGGGAGCTGTTTTTT
11	TRBV30	-	TRBJ2-1	few	CAWSVSGEQFF	TGTGCCTGGAGTGTAAGCGGTGAGCAGTTCTTC
14	TRBV20-1	-	TRBJ2-1	many	CSAVLSSSYNEQFF	TGCAGTGCTGTCCTATCGAGCTCCTACAATGAGCAGTTCTTC
14	TRBV10-3	TRBD2	TRBJ2-1	few	CAISDLAGAGEQFF	TGTGCCATCAGTGATTTAGCGGGAGCCGGTGAGCAGTTCTTC
15	TRBV7-3	-	TRBJ2-3	-	CASSQTGASTDTQYF	TGTGCCAGCAGCCAGACAGGAGCTAGCACAGATACGCAGTATTTT
14	TRBV5-6	TRBD2	TRBJ2-5	few	CASSPGAGAETQYF	TGTGCCAGCAGCCCGGGAGCGGGAGCAGAGACCCAGTACTTC